One sample yielded the 26 T cell receptor beta chains listed below, sequenced in a study of blood T cell repertoires in COVID-19. The table came from immunoSEQ multiplex PCR; TCRdb's copy has only in-frame clones and leaves some out. The sample lists around 190,000 clones, 75% to 85% occurring once. The sequenced sample was peripheral blood. These receptors originate from a human donor in a cohort sampled during active COVID-19.

This chain connects TRBV18 to TRBJ2-3; D remains unclear. The CDR3 sequence is 13 residues long. V was cut by 0 bases and J by 5 bases, with 6 bases left in between. Germline lookup yields CDR1 KGHSH and CDR2 LQKENI. The CDR3 region is CASSPPPLDTQYF. As DNA, the CDR3 is TGTGCCAGCTCACCACCGCCACTAGATACGCAGTATTTT.

The chain couples TRBV9 to TRBJ2-3; 14 bases are a match to TRBD2. J was trimmed by 3 bases and V by 4 bases; bases with no gene match: 4. In germline, CDR1 is SGDLS, CDR2 YYNGEE. CDR3 length: 16 amino acids. The CDR3 DNA follows: TGTGCCAGCAGCCGACTAGCGGGAGGGTGGACAGATACGCAGTATTTT. It encodes CASSRLAGGWTDTQYF.

The chain employs TRBV19 and TRBJ1-5, with a possible D match to TRBD1 (6 bases). V dropped 7 bases and J dropped 1 base, with 17 bases sitting between them. The CDR3 is 16 residues long. The germline V gene has CDR1 LNHDA and CDR2 SQIVND (reference sequence). CDR3 bases: TGTGCCAGTACCCCTGGCGGGGGCCCGAGCAATCAGCCCCAGCATTTT. Translated, it gives CASTPGGGPSNQPQHF.

This rearrangement joins TRBV3-1 (or the pseudogene TRBV3-2) to TRBJ2-2, with 7 bases matching TRBD2. CDR3 length: 16 residues. Trimming at V came to 3 bases and at J to 4 bases, leaving 8 bases not matched to a gene. Germline-derived CDR1 and CDR2 are LGHDT and YNNKEL (reference sequence). CDR3 loop: CASSHVAGVSTGELFF. Here the CDR3 DNA reads TGTGCCAGCAGCCATGTGGCGGGAGTTAGCACCGGGGAGCTGTTTTTT.

The rearrangement uses TRBV5-1 and TRBJ1-4; D is unclear. This CDR3 region has 14 residues. Trimming stripped 4 bases from V and 0 bases from J, with 7 bases between. Per the germline V gene, CDR1 is SGHRS and CDR2 is YFSETQ. The CDR3 spells CASSPTSTNEKLFF. The CDR3 DNA is TGCGCCAGCAGCCCGACATCAACTAATGAAAAACTGTTTTTT.

The V call is TRBV30, the J call TRBJ2-6; 8 bases map to TRBD1. This CDR3 has 17 residues. CDR1 is GTSNPN, CDR2 SVGIG, per germline (reference sequence). V trimming: 4 bases; J trimming: 1 base; junction bases outside the gene matches: 9. CDR3 sequence (DNA): TGTGCCTGGATTCACAGGGGGGTTCAATCTGGGGCCAACGTCCTGACTTTC. Translated: CAWIHRGVQSGANVLTF.

Only one count was recorded for this clone. The gene calls are TRBV27 and TRBJ1-3, with D tentatively TRBD1 (6 bases). Trimming took 11 bases from V and 4 from J, leaving 15 bases between them. From germline, CDR1 is MNHEY and CDR2 SMNVEV (reference sequence). The CDR3 consists of 13 residues. This CDR3 reads CAVLGGAGNTIYF. The CDR3 DNA follows: TGTGCCGTATTAGGGGGGGCAGGAAACACCATATATTTT.

J is TRBJ2-3 and V is TRBV9; possibly TRBD2 for D (6 bases). The ends were cut back, 0 bases at V and 2 bases at J, with 13 bases in the middle. This CDR3 has 16 amino acids. Germline V lookup: CDR1 SGDLS, CDR2 YYNGEE. CDR3 nucleotides: TGTGCCAGCAGCGTAGTCACTAGCAGGTCCACAGATACGCAGTATTTT. Translated, it gives CASSVVTSRSTDTQYF.

This clone turned up a few times. The rearrangement uses TRBV6-5 and TRBJ2-7, with TRBD1 matching 7 bases. Trimming took 7 bases from V and 0 from J; bases not matched to a gene: 6. Germline values: CDR1 MNHEY, CDR2 SVGAGI. CDR3 length: 14 residues. In DNA form, the CDR3 reads TGTGCCAGCAAGGAGACAGGGACCTCCTACGAGCAGTACTTC. This translates into CASKETGTSYEQYF.

The chain has TRBV3-1 (or the pseudogene TRBV3-2) and TRBJ2-6, with D maybe TRBD1 (5 bases). Trimming shortened V by 3 bases and J by 6 bases, and 9 bases separated the two germline ends. The CDR3 contains 14 residues. Germline values: CDR1 LGHDT, CDR2 YNNKEL (reference sequence). The CDR3 protein is CASSHRVAANVLTF. The DNA of the CDR3 is TGTGCCAGCAGCCACAGGGTGGCGGCCAACGTCCTGACTTTC.

The V gene is TRBV5-1, the J gene TRBJ2-1; 8 nucleotides align to TRBD2. The CDR3 totals 15 residues. The trim removed 4 bases at V and 4 bases at J, leaving 7 bases unmatched. The germline V gene has CDR1 SGHRS and CDR2 YFSETQ. The CDR3 loop reads CASSLNTGGYNEQFF. CDR3 nucleotides: TGCGCCAGCAGCCTCAACACGGGGGGGTACAATGAGCAGTTCTTC. Full variable domain (rest looked up from reference TRBV5-1 and TRBJ2-1): KAGVTQTPRYLIKTRGQQVTLSCSPISGHRSVSWYQQTPGQGLQFLFEYFSETQRNKGNFPGRFSGRQFSNSRSEMNVSTLELGDSALYLCASSLNTGGYNEQFFGPGTRLTVL.

J is TRBJ1-2 and V is TRBV18; a weak D match, TRBD1 (5 bases). V was shortened by 6 bases and J by 10 bases, with 18 bases between the two germline ends. This CDR3 spans 13 amino acids. Germline lookup yields CDR1 KGHSH and CDR2 LQKENI. DNA for the CDR3: TGTGCCAGCTCTAGGGCAGGGCAAGATGACTACACCTTC. Its translation is CASSRAGQDDYTF.

The chain employs TRBV3-1 (or the pseudogene TRBV3-2) and TRBJ2-5, with 7 bases lining up with TRBD2. The CDR3 sequence is 14 residues long. V was pared by 6 bases and J by 0 bases, with 4 bases of the junction left unmatched. CDR1 and CDR2 (germline): LGHDT, YNNKEL (reference sequence). This CDR3 reads CASSPGGYQETQYF. CDR3 nucleotide sequence: TGTGCCAGCAGTCCCGGGGGGTACCAAGAGACCCAGTACTTC.

This chain links TRBV27 with TRBJ2-2; TRBD1 agrees at 9 bases. V was pared by 2 bases and J by 4 bases, with 8 bases of the junction left unmatched. The germline gives CDR1 MNHEY, CDR2 SMNVEV (reference sequence). CDR3 size: 17 residues. The CDR3 DNA reads TGTGCCAGCAGTTTAAGGACCGGGACAGGGAGCACCGGGGAGCTGTTTTTT. Translated, it gives CASSLRTGTGSTGELFF.

The sample holds one count of this clone. This chain uses TRBV11-2 with TRBJ2-1; TRBD1 matches at 8 bases. The germline V gene encodes CDR1 SGHAT and CDR2 FQNNGV. Losses at the gene ends were 7 bases for V and 5 bases for J; bases not matched to a gene: 13. There are 16 residues in the CDR3. CDR3 region: CASKAVAGQVHNEQFF. Here the CDR3 DNA reads TGTGCCAGCAAAGCGGTGGCGGGACAGGTACACAATGAGCAGTTCTTC.

The V and J genes are TRBV30 and TRBJ2-7; unclear D gene. With 4 bases removed from V and 3 bases from J, the gap between germline ends came to 13 bases. This CDR3 is 13 amino acids long. Germline-derived CDR1 and CDR2 are GTSNPN and SVGIG (reference sequence). The CDR3 protein is CAWKYTANYEQYF. CDR3 sequence (DNA): TGTGCCTGGAAGTACACAGCTAACTACGAGCAGTACTTC.

The genes are TRBV12-3 or TRBV12-4 and TRBJ2-1, with D hard to call. This CDR3 comprises 12 residues. The germline V and J ends were trimmed by 3 bases and 6 bases, with 6 bases remaining between them. CDR3 nucleotide sequence: TGTGCCAGCAGTTTTACAAGCAATGAGCAGTTCTTC. It encodes CASSFTSNEQFF.

V gene TRBV19 combines with J gene TRBJ1-3, with D perhaps TRBD1 (5 bases). V shed 3 bases and J shed 1 base, with 7 bases lying between them. The CDR3 has 14 amino acids. Germline lookup yields CDR1 LNHDA and CDR2 SQIVND (reference sequence). CDR3 sequence (DNA): TGTGCCAGTAGTATCGGGGGATCTGGAAACACCATATATTTT. Residues: CASSIGGSGNTIYF.

The V and J genes are TRBV24-1 and TRBJ2-5; 14 positions match TRBD2. Germline V gives CDR1 KGHDR, CDR2 SFDVKD. CDR3 length: 19 residues. The J segment lost 5 bases and the V segment lost 7 bases, leaving 17 bases of the junction unmatched. CDR3 sequence reads: CATSQSKGLAGEGGETQYF. The CDR3 nucleotides are TGTGCCACCAGCCAATCCAAGGGACTAGCGGGAGAGGGGGGTGAGACCCAGTACTTC.

This clone has only a few counts. The rearrangement links TRBV19 to TRBJ2-7, with D hard to call. Germline values: CDR1 LNHDA, CDR2 SQIVND (reference sequence). Trimming took 5 bases from V and 7 from J, leaving 12 bases between them. The CDR3 is 12 amino acids. CDR3 in amino acids: CASSALEKEQYF. Here the CDR3 DNA reads TGTGCCAGTAGTGCCCTGGAGAAAGAGCAGTACTTC. The full variable domain, rest sourced from reference TRBV19 and TRBJ2-7, is DGGITQSPKYLFRKEGQNVTLSCEQNLNHDAMYWYRQDPGQGLRLIYYSQIVNDFQKGDIAEGYSVSREKKESFPLTVTSAQKNPTAFYLCASSALEKEQYFGPGTRLTVT.

The chain has TRBV24-1 and TRBJ1-2; D is undetermined. The CDR3 has 12 residues. Germline V lookup: CDR1 KGHDR, CDR2 SFDVKD. The V gene lost 0 bases and the J gene lost 7 bases, with 5 bases spanning the gap. CDR3 amino acids: CATSDLSGGYTF. CDR3 in DNA: TGTGCCACCAGTGATTTGTCAGGTGGCTACACCTTC.

The chain combines TRBV7-9 with TRBJ2-2; 12 nucleotides line up with TRBD1. V gave up 6 bases and J gave up 4 bases; unmatched junction bases: 6. The CDR3 totals 16 residues. Germline V gene data show CDR1 as SEHNR and CDR2 as FQNEAQ (reference sequence). DNA for the CDR3: TGTGCCAGCAGACTCGGGACAGGGGGCTTCACCGGGGAGCTGTTTTTT. This sequence encodes CASRLGTGGFTGELFF.

This clone was seen once. In DNA, the CDR3 is TGTGCCAGCAGCGTAGGTGGGGTATCGGGAGTGGAGACAGATACGCAGTATTTT. It encodes CASSVGGVSGVETDTQYF. This chain links TRBV9 with TRBJ2-3; TRBD2 might be the D (6 bases). Germline V gene lookup returns CDR1 SGDLS and CDR2 YYNGEE. The germline V and J ends were trimmed by 0 bases and 3 bases, with 20 bases remaining between them. CDR3 length: 18 amino acids. Combining the CDR3 with reference TRBV9 and TRBJ2-3 gives the whole variable domain DSGVTQTPKHLITATGQRVTLRCSPRSGDLSVYWYQQSLDQGLQFLIQYYNGEERAKGNILERFSAQQFPDLHSELNLSSLELGDSALYFCASSVGGVSGVETDTQYFGPGTRLTVL.

The chain is built from TRBV6-5 and TRBJ2-2; D is possibly TRBD2 (5 bases). The V end was cut by 4 bases, the J end by 5 bases, with 14 bases between. CDR1 is MNHEY, CDR2 SVGAGI, per germline. The CDR3 has 15 amino acids. The CDR3 DNA reads as TGTGCCAGCAGTTTAATCGGACTTCGGACCGGGGAGCTGTTTTTT. Its protein is CASSLIGLRTGELFF.

The rearrangement joins TRBV2 to TRBJ1-2, with TRBD1 as a possible D gene (5 bases). The germline V and J ends were trimmed by 8 bases and 2 bases, with 9 bases remaining between them. The germline CDR1 and CDR2 sequences are SNHLY and FYNNEI. There are 12 residues in the CDR3. The CDR3 sequence: CASGQGNYGYTF. The CDR3 DNA sequence: TGTGCCAGCGGGCAGGGCAACTATGGCTACACCTTC.

V and J are TRBV30 and TRBJ1-1; D is undetermined. The V end was cut by 3 bases, the J end by 3 bases, with 11 bases between. Looked up from germline, CDR1 is GTSNPN and CDR2 is SVGIG (reference sequence). The CDR3 is 13 residues long. The CDR3 nucleotides read TGTGCCTGGAGCGCGACATACCACACTGAAGCTTTCTTT. Residues: CAWSATYHTEAFF.